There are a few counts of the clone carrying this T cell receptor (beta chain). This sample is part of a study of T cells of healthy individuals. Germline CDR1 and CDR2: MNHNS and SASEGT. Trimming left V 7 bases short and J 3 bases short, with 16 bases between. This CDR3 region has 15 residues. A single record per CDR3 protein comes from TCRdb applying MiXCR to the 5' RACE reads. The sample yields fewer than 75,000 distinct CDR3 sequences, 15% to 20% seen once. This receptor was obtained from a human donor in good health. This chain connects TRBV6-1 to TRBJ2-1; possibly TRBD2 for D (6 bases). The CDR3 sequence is CASTSVTSFYNEQFF. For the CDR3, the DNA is TGTGCCAGCACTTCAGTGACTAGTTTCTACAATGAGCAGTTCTTC.